This entry lists 28 T cell receptor beta chains sequenced from one sample in a study of identical twins. TCRdb re-analysed the 5' RACE reads in MiXCR, keeping a single row per CDR3 protein. The data hold roughly 470,000 distinct CDR3 sequences, with roughly 13% observed a single time. This sample was shared with a second study, whose subject was yellow fever vaccine responses in identical twins.

The source material was CD4+ T cells sorted from blood. Receptors originate from a woman younger than 30 in good health.

This clonotype was recorded many times. This rearrangement joins TRBV5-6 to TRBJ2-3; possibly TRBD2 for D (5 bases). Trimming stripped 2 bases from V and 10 bases from J, with 11 bases between. This CDR3 region has 12 residues. Germline CDR1 SGHDT, CDR2 YYEEEE. CDR3: CASSFRETAQYF. CDR3 in DNA: TGTGCCAGCAGCTTCCGGGAAACGGCGCAGTATTTT.

This clonotype was detected only a few times. The chain employs TRBV7-2 and TRBJ2-4; 10 bases match TRBD2. CDR3 length: 13 residues. Germline loops: CDR1 SGHTA, CDR2 FQGNSA. V gave up 1 base and J gave up 12 bases; unmatched junction bases: 3. The CDR3 region has the DNA TGTGCCAGCAGCTTAGGCCTAGCGGGGGATCAGTACTTC. Residues: CASSLGLAGDQYF.

This sequence joins TRBV20-1 and TRBJ2-7; 7 bases fit TRBD2. The CDR3 runs 13 residues. Germline V lookup: CDR1 DFQATT, CDR2 SNEGSKA (reference sequence). J gave up 2 bases and V 6 bases, and 7 bases lay outside the gene matches. The CDR3 sequence is CSAAGVSTYEQYF. The DNA of the CDR3 is TGCAGTGCCGCGGGGGTCAGCACCTACGAGCAGTACTTC.

This clonotype was detected only a few times. This rearrangement joins TRBV6-5 to TRBJ2-7; unclear D gene. This CDR3 has 12 residues. Per the germline V gene, CDR1 is MNHEY and CDR2 is SVGAGI. V shed 6 bases and J shed 8 bases, with 14 bases lying between them. The CDR3, as DNA: TGTGCCAGCAGACGAGACATGTTTAAGCAGTACTTC. Translating gives CASRRDMFKQYF.

This chain joins TRBV5-1 and TRBJ2-7, with unresolved D. The V end lost 3 bases, the J end lost 0 bases, and 10 bases lay between the germline ends. Germline-derived CDR1 and CDR2 are SGHRS and YFSETQ. The CDR3 is made up of 14 amino acids. Here the CDR3 reads CASSSPGPSYEQYF. The CDR3 nucleotides are TGCGCCAGCAGCTCACCCGGGCCCTCCTACGAGCAGTACTTC.

The chain has TRBV6-2 or TRBV6-3 and TRBJ1-1; D uncertain. Germline lookup yields CDR1 MNHEY and CDR2 SVGEGT. The length of the CDR3 is 12 residues. Trimming took off 6 bases at V and 2 bases at J, with 7 bases between the two ends. CDR3 amino acids: CASRVGNTEAFF. The CDR3 DNA reads TGTGCCAGCAGAGTGGGAAACACTGAAGCTTTCTTT.

The chain uses TRBV27 and TRBJ2-7; TRBD2 matches 7 bases. There are 18 residues in the CDR3. V lost 4 bases to trimming and J lost 0 bases; unmatched junction nucleotides: 15. From germline, CDR1 is MNHEY and CDR2 SMNVEV (reference sequence). CDR3 loop: CASSSVGWGGSVSYEQYF. The CDR3, as DNA: TGTGCCAGCAGTTCTGTGGGCTGGGGCGGGAGCGTCTCCTACGAGCAGTACTTC.

This chain uses TRBV7-2 with TRBJ2-3; 11 nucleotides match TRBD2. The ends lost 1 base at V and 5 bases at J; junction bases unmatched: 8. The CDR3 extends over 17 amino acids. CDR1 and CDR2 from the germline V gene are SGHTA and FQGNSA. Here the CDR3 reads CASSLVGGTSGGDTQYF. CDR3 DNA: TGTGCCAGCAGCTTAGTCGGCGGGACTAGCGGCGGAGATACGCAGTATTTT.

This clonotype was picked up many times. The chain combines TRBV18 with TRBJ2-3; D gene unclear. CDR3 size: 11 residues. Trimming stripped 8 bases from V and 3 bases from J, with 6 bases between. The V gene's germline CDR1 is KGHSH and CDR2 LQKENI. The CDR3 DNA is TGTGCCAGCAGCCCAACAGATACGCAGTATTTT. It translates to CASSPTDTQYF. Supplemented by reference TRBV18 and TRBJ2-3, the full variable domain reads NAGVMQNPRHLVRRRGQEARLRCSPMKGHSHVYWYRQLPEEGLKFMVYLQKENIIDESGMPKERFSAEFPKEGPSILRIQQVVRGDSAAYFCASSPTDTQYFGPGTRLTVL.

This clonotype was seen only a few times. The gene calls are TRBV6-1 and TRBJ2-7, with 9 nucleotides matching TRBD1. The V gene end was trimmed by 6 bases and the J gene end by 5 bases; junction bases not matched to a gene: 8. This CDR3 has 14 amino acids. Germline values: CDR1 MNHNS, CDR2 SASEGT. This CDR3 is CASSSGQGRNEQYF. CDR3 nucleotides: TGTGCCAGCAGCTCCGGACAGGGGAGGAACGAGCAGTACTTC.

This clonotype showed up just a few times. This chain connects TRBV5-1 to TRBJ2-1; D is perhaps TRBD1 or TRBD2 (6 bases each). CDR3 length equals 14 residues. Trimming took 2 bases from V and 7 from J, leaving 13 bases between them. Germline lookup yields CDR1 SGHRS and CDR2 YFSETQ. The CDR3 region is CASSFGGQGNEQFF. For the CDR3, the DNA is TGCGCCAGCAGCTTCGGGGGCCAGGGTAATGAGCAGTTCTTC.

This clonotype was detected a few times. The V gene is TRBV6-5, the J gene TRBJ2-1; 7 nucleotides agree with TRBD2. The CDR3 sequence is 16 residues long. Looked up from germline, CDR1 is MNHEY and CDR2 is SVGAGI. Germline trimming cut 2 bases from V and 4 bases from J; bases unmatched to any gene: 8. CDR3 protein: CASSYQASGSYNEQFF. The CDR3 nucleotides read TGTGCCAGCAGTTACCAGGCTAGCGGAAGTTACAATGAGCAGTTCTTC.

This clonotype was detected many times. The V call is TRBV7-2, the J call TRBJ1-6; D is unclear. The CDR3 covers 15 residues. Per germline, CDR1 SGHTA and CDR2 FQGNSA. V shed 4 bases and J shed 5 bases, with 12 bases lying between them. DNA of the CDR3: TGTGCCAGCAGCTCACAACAGACAAATAATTCACCCCTCCACTTT. Translated: CASSSQQTNNSPLHF.

The chain combines TRBV19 with TRBJ2-7; 10 bases align to TRBD2. In germline, CDR1 is LNHDA, CDR2 SQIVND (reference sequence). The V segment lost 3 bases and the J segment 5 bases; nucleotides outside the gene matches: 7. This CDR3 region has 15 residues. The CDR3 coding sequence is TGTGCCAGTAGTATCGGGCTAGCGGGAGCTAACGAGCAGTACTTC. Protein product: CASSIGLAGANEQYF. The entire variable domain, with the rest obtained from reference TRBV19 and TRBJ2-7, is as follows: DGGITQSPKYLFRKEGQNVTLSCEQNLNHDAMYWYRQDPGQGLRLIYYSQIVNDFQKGDIAEGYSVSREKKESFPLTVTSAQKNPTAFYLCASSIGLAGANEQYFGPGTRLTVT.

The table lists this clonotype with many counts. The V call is TRBV12-3 or TRBV12-4, the J call TRBJ2-5, with D maybe TRBD2 (5 bases). The CDR3 covers 15 residues. Trimming took 0 bases from V and 8 from J, leaving 16 bases between them. This chain's CDR3 is CASSLADWTKRTQYF. CDR3 in DNA: TGTGCCAGCAGTTTAGCGGACTGGACCAAGAGAACCCAGTACTTC.

The chain carries TRBV7-2 and TRBJ1-5, with D unclear. CDR1 and CDR2 (germline): SGHTA, FQGNSA. V was trimmed by 2 bases and J by 7 bases, leaving 9 bases between them. There are 13 residues in the CDR3. The CDR3 reads CASSLSPRQPQHF. The CDR3 DNA is TGTGCCAGCAGCTTATCCCCGAGGCAGCCCCAGCATTTT.

This clonotype was observed many times. The V call is TRBV12-3 or TRBV12-4, the J call TRBJ2-4; 8 bases agree with TRBD2. CDR3 length: 14 residues. V lost 4 bases, J lost 4 bases, and 3 bases stayed unmatched. The CDR3 DNA reads TGTGCCAGCAGTTCTACTAGCGGAAAAAACATTCAGTACTTC. Its translation: CASSSTSGKNIQYF.

The chain employs TRBV6-1 and TRBJ2-2, with D perhaps matching TRBD2 (6 bases). V was shortened by 6 bases and J by 0 bases, with 11 bases between the two germline ends. There are 15 residues in the CDR3. Germline lookup yields CDR1 MNHNS and CDR2 SASEGT. In DNA form, the CDR3 reads TGTGCCAGCAGGTCGGGAGTAGCGAACACCGGGGAGCTGTTTTTT. It translates to CASRSGVANTGELFF.

A word on this clonotype: A much larger clone differs by one base, so this may be a read error. The rearrangement links TRBV12-3 or TRBV12-4 to TRBJ2-2; TRBD2 matches at 13 bases. The CDR3 is 17 amino acids. The CDR3 DNA reads as TGTGCCAGCAGTCCCGGACTAGCGGGAGTCAACACCTGGGAGCTGTTTTTT. It yields the protein CASSPGLAGVNTWELFF.

This clonotype came up many times. The chain employs TRBV28 and TRBJ2-6, with 7 bases aligning to TRBD1. The CDR3 covers 21 residues. Germline CDR1 MDHEN, CDR2 SYDVKM. Losses at the gene ends were 2 bases for V and 1 base for J; bases not matched to a gene: 17. The CDR3 bases are TGTGCCAGCAGTTTAATCCTAAAACAGGGGACGACAAAGTCTGGGGCCAACGTCCTGACTTTC. This sequence encodes CASSLILKQGTTKSGANVLTF.

V gene TRBV5-1 combines with J gene TRBJ2-2; D unclear. This CDR3 contains 14 residues. The V gene's germline CDR1 is SGHRS and CDR2 YFSETQ. Trimming left V 0 bases short and J 6 bases short, with 9 bases between. CDR3 nucleotide sequence: TGCGCCAGCAGCTTGGAAGCTTCGTCCGGGGAGCTGTTTTTT. This gives the protein CASSLEASSGELFF.

This clonotype came up many times. The chain carries TRBV5-1 and TRBJ2-1, with D tentatively TRBD2 (5 bases). Trimming removed 5 bases from V and 0 bases from J, with 9 bases in between. The germline V gene encodes CDR1 SGHRS and CDR2 YFSETQ. This CDR3 has 14 amino acids. The CDR3 spells CASRREPSYNEQFF. In DNA, the CDR3 is TGCGCCAGCAGAAGGGAGCCCTCCTACAATGAGCAGTTCTTC.

The CDR3 DNA sequence: TGTGCCATCAGTGAGGTGGATAGGAATGAGCAGTTCTTC. Amino acids: CAISEVDRNEQFF. This sequence joins TRBV10-3 and TRBJ2-1; D gene uncertain. Germline V lookup: CDR1 ENHRY, CDR2 SYGVKD. Trimming shortened V by 2 bases and J by 7 bases, and 9 bases separated the two germline ends. The CDR3 consists of 13 residues.

This clonotype has only a few counts. The V gene is TRBV5-1, the J gene TRBJ1-1; weak D call: TRBD1 (5 bases). The CDR3 runs 14 residues. Germline V gene data show CDR1 as SGHRS and CDR2 as YFSETQ. The ends were cut back, 2 bases at V and 4 bases at J, with 12 bases in the middle. The CDR3 reads CASSFGRVGTEAFF. The CDR3 bases are TGCGCCAGCAGCTTCGGCAGGGTTGGCACTGAAGCTTTCTTT.

The V gene is TRBV7-2, the J gene TRBJ2-1, with D tentatively TRBD2 (5 bases). Looked up from germline, CDR1 is SGHTA and CDR2 is FQGNSA. CDR3 length: 14 residues. Trimming removed 5 bases at V and 5 bases at J, with 13 bases between. CDR3 bases: TGTGCCAGCAGCCCGCGGACTCCTAACAATGAGCAGTTCTTC. Translated: CASSPRTPNNEQFF. Together with reference TRBV7-2 and TRBJ2-1, the CDR3 gives the full variable domain: GAGVSQSPSNKVTEKGKDVELRCDPISGHTALYWYRQSLGQGLEFLIYFQGNSAPDKSGLPSDRFSAERTGGSVSTLTIQRTQQEDSAVYLCASSPRTPNNEQFFGPGTRLTVL.

This rearrangement joins TRBV30 to TRBJ2-3; perhaps D is TRBD1 or TRBD2 (5 bases each). Germline V gene sequence: CDR1 GTSNPN, CDR2 SVGIG (reference sequence). Trimming shortened V by 5 bases and J by 7 bases, and 13 bases separated the two germline ends. The CDR3 has 12 amino acids. The CDR3 sequence is CAWWDQGYTQYF. The CDR3 DNA reads TGTGCCTGGTGGGACCAGGGATATACGCAGTATTTT. Variable domain in full (rest from reference TRBV30 and TRBJ2-3): SQTIHQWPATLVQPVGSPLSLECTVEGTSNPNLYWYRQAAGRGLQLLFYSVGIGQISSEVPQNLSASRPQDRQFILSSKKLLLSDSGFYLCAWWDQGYTQYFGPGTRLTVL.

This clonotype was seen a few times. V and J are TRBV6-5 and TRBJ1-3; the D gene is possibly TRBD1 (6 bases). Germline CDR1 is MNHEY and CDR2 is SVGAGI. The CDR3 runs to 17 residues. Trimming took off 0 bases at V and 2 bases at J, with 14 bases between the two ends. The DNA of the CDR3 is TGTGCCAGCAGTTACTCGGTAGTTGGGGGGCCTGGAAACACCATATATTTT. As protein: CASSYSVVGGPGNTIYF.

This clonotype turned up a few times. The chain employs TRBV25-1 and TRBJ2-5, with 8 bases aligning to TRBD1. CDR1 is MGHDK and CDR2 is SYGVNS in the germline V gene. Trimming cost V 2 bases and J 1 base; bases outside gene matches: 3. The CDR3 has 15 amino acids. The DNA of the CDR3 is TGTGCCAGCAGTGAAGGGGACAGGAGCCAAGAGACCCAGTACTTC. This sequence encodes CASSEGDRSQETQYF.